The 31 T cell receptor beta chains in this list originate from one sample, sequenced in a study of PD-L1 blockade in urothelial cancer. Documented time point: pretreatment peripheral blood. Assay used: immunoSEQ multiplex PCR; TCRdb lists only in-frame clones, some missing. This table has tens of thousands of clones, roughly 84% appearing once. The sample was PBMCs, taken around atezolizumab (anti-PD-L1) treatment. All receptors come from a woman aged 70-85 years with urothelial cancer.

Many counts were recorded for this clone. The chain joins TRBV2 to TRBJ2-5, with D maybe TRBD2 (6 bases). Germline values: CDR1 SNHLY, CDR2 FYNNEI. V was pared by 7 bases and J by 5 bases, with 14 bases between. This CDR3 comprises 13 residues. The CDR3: CASTPGAGETQYF. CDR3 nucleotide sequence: TGTGCCAGCACTCCCGGGGCGGGGGAGACCCAGTACTTC.

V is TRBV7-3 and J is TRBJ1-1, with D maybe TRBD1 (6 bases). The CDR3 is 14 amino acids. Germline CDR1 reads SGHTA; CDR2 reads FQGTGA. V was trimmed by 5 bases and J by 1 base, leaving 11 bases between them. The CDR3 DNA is TGTGCCAGCAGCCAGGGACACCAGAACACTGAAGCTTTCTTT. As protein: CASSQGHQNTEAFF.

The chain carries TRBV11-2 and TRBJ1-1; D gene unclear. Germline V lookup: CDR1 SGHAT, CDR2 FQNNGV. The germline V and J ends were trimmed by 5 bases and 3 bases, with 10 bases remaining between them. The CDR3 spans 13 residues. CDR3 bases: TGTGCCAGCAGCCCCTCGGGGTACACTGAAGCTTTCTTT. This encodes CASSPSGYTEAFF.

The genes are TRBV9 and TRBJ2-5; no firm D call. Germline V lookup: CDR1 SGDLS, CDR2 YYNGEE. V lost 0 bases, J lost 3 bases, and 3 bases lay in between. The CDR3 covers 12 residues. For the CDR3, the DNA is TGTGCCAGCAGCGTAGCTAAAGAGACCCAGTACTTC. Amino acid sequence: CASSVAKETQYF.

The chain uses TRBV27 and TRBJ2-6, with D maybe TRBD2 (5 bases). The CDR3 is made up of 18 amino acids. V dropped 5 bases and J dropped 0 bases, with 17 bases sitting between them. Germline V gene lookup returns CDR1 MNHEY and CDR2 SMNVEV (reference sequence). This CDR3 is CASSGLGSSFSGANVLTF. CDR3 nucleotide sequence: TGTGCCAGCAGTGGACTCGGGTCCTCCTTCTCTGGGGCCAACGTCCTGACTTTC.

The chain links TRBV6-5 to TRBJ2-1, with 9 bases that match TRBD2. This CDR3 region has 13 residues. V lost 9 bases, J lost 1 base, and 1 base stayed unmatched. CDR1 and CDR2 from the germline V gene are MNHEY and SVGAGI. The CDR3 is CASGLASYNEQFF. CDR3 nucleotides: TGTGCCAGTGGACTAGCGTCCTACAATGAGCAGTTCTTC.

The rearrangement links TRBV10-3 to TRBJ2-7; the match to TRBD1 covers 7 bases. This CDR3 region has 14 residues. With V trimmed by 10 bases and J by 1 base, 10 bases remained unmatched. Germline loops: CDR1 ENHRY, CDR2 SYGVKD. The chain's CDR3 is CATQLNRGSYEQYF. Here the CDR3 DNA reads TGTGCCACCCAACTAAACAGGGGTTCCTACGAGCAGTACTTC.

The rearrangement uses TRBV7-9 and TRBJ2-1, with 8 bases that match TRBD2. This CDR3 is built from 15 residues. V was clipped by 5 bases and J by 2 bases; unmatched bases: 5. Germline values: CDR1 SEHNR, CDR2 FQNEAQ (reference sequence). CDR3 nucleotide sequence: TGTGCCAGCAGCCGGCCGGGACTAGCCTACAATGAGCAGTTCTTC. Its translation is CASSRPGLAYNEQFF. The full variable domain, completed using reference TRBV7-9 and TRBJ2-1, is DTGVSQNPRHKITKRGQNVTFRCDPISEHNRLYWYRQTLGQGPEFLTYFQNEAQLEKSRLLSDRFSAERPKGSFSTLEIQRTEQGDSAMYLCASSRPGLAYNEQFFGPGTRLTVL.

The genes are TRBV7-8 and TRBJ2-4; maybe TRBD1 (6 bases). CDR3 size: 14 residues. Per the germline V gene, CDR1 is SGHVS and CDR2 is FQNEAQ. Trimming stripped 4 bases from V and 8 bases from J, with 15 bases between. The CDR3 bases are TGTGCCAGCAGCTATTCAGGGGATCGGGACATTCAGTACTTC. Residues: CASSYSGDRDIQYF.

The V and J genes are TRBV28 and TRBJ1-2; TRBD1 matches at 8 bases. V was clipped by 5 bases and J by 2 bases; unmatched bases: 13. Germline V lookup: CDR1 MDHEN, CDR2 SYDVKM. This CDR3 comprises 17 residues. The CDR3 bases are TGTGCCAGCAGTCCGCTAACCGGACAGGGTGTCAACTATGGCTACACCTTC. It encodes CASSPLTGQGVNYGYTF.

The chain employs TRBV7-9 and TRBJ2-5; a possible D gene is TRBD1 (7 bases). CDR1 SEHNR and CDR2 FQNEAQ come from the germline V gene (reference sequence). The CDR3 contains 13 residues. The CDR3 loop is CAGRGTAQETQYF. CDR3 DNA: TGTGCGGGACGGGGGACAGCTCAAGAGACCCAGTACTTC. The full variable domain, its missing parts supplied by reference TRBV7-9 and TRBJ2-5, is DTGVSQNPRHKITKRGQNVTFRCDPISEHNRLYWYRQTLGQGPEFLTYFQNEAQLEKSRLLSDRFSAERPKGSFSTLEIQRTEQGDSAMYLCAGRGTAQETQYFGPGTRLLVL.

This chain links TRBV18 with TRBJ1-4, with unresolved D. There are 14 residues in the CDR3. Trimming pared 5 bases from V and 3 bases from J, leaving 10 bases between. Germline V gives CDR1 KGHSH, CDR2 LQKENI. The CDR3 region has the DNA TGTGCCAGCTCAGTTGTTACAGCTAATGAAAAACTGTTTTTT. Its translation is CASSVVTANEKLFF. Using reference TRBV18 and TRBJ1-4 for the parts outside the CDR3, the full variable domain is NAGVMQNPRHLVRRRGQEARLRCSPMKGHSHVYWYRQLPEEGLKFMVYLQKENIIDESGMPKERFSAEFPKEGPSILRIQQVVRGDSAAYFCASSVVTANEKLFFGSGTQLSVL.

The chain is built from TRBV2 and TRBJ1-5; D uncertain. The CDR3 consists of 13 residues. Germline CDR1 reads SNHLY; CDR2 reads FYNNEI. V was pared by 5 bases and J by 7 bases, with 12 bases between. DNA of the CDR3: TGTGCCAGCAGTCGAGGGAGCAGGCAGCCCCAGCATTTT. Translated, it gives CASSRGSRQPQHF. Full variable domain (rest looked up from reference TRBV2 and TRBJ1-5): EPEVTQTPSHQVTQMGQEVILRCVPISNHLYFYWYRQILGQKVEFLVSFYNNEISEKSEIFDDQFSVERPDGSNFTLKIRSTKLEDSAMYFCASSRGSRQPQHFGDGTRLSIL.

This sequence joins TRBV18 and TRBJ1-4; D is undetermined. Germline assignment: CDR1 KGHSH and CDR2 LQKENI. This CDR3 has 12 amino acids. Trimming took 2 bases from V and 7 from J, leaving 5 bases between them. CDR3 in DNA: TGTGCCAGCTCACCAACTCTTGAAAAACTGTTTTTT. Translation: CASSPTLEKLFF.

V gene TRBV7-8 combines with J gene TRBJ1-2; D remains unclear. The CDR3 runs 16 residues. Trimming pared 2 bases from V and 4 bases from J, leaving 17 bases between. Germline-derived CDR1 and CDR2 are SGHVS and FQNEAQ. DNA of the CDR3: TGTGCCAGCAGCTTAATAAAATCAGCGGAAAGCTATGGCTACACCTTC. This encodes CASSLIKSAESYGYTF. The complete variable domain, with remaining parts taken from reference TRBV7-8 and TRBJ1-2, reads GAGVSQSPRYKVAKRGQDVALRCDPISGHVSLFWYQQALGQGPEFLTYFQNEAQLDKSGLPSDRFFAERPEGSVSTLKIQRTQQEDSAVYLCASSLIKSAESYGYTFGSGTRLTVV.

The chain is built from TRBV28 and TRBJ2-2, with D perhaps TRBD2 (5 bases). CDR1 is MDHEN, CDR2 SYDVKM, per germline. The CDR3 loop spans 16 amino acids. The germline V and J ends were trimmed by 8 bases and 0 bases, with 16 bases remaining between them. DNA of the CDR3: TGTGCCAGCGCGAACCCGACGGGAACGAACACCGGGGAGCTGTTTTTT. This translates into CASANPTGTNTGELFF.

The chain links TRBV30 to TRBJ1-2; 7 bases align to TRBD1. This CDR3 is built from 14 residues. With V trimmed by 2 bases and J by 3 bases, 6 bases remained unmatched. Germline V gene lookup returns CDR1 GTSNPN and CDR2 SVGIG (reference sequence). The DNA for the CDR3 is TGTGCCTGGAGTTTGGGACAGAGAGACTATGGCTACACCTTC. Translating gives CAWSLGQRDYGYTF.

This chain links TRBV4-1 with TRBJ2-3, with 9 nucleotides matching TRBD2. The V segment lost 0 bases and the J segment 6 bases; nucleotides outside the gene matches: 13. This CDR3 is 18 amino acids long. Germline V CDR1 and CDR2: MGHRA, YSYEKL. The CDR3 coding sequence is TGCGCCAGCAGCCAAGATCGGGCCCTAGCGGGGTCGCGGGATACGCAGTATTTT. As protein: CASSQDRALAGSRDTQYF.

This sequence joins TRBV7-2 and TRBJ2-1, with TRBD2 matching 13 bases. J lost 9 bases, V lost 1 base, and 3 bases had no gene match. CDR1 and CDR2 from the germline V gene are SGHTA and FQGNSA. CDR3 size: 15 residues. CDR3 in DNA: TGTGCCAGCAGCTTAGTACTAGCGGGGGGGCGTGAGCAGTTCTTC. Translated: CASSLVLAGGREQFF.

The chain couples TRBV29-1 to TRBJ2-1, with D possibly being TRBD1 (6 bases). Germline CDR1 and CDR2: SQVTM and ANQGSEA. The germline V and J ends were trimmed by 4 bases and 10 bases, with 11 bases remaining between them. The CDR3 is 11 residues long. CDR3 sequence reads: CSVGWGTEQFF. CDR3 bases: TGCAGCGTTGGTTGGGGGACAGAGCAGTTCTTC.

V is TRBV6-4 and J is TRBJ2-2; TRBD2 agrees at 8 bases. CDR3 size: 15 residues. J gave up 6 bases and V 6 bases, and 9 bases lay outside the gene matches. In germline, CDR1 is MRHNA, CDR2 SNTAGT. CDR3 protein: CASSAGTRLSGELFF. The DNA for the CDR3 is TGTGCCAGCAGCGCCGGGACTAGATTATCCGGGGAGCTGTTTTTT.

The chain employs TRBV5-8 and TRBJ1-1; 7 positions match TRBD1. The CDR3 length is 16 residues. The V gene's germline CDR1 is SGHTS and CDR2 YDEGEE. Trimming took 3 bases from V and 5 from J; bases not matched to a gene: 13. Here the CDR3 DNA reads TGTGCCAGCAGCTCAGACAGGGTGAGTTGGAAGACTGAAGCTTTCTTT. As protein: CASSSDRVSWKTEAFF. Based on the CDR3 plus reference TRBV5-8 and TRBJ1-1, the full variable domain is EAGVTQSPTHLIKTRGQQATLRCSPISGHTSVYWYQQALGLGLQFLLWYDEGEERNRGNFPPRFSGRQFPNYSSELNVNALELEDSALYLCASSSDRVSWKTEAFFGQGTRLTVV.

This chain's CDR3 is CASTFVPTGTEAFF. In DNA form, the CDR3 reads TGCGCCAGCACCTTCGTTCCCACAGGGACTGAAGCTTTCTTT. The J gene is TRBJ1-1, the V gene TRBV5-1, with TRBD1 as a possible D gene (6 bases). The germline V gene has CDR1 SGHRS and CDR2 YFSETQ. The V gene lost 6 bases and the J gene lost 5 bases, with 17 bases spanning the gap. The CDR3 has 14 residues.

The chain's CDR3 is CASSVESQGLTEAFF. The CDR3 nucleotides read TGTGCCAGCAGCGTAGAGTCTCAGGGGCTCACTGAAGCTTTCTTT. The genes are TRBV9 and TRBJ1-1; weak D call: TRBD1 (6 bases). This CDR3 region has 15 residues. The V gene's germline CDR1 is SGDLS and CDR2 YYNGEE. V lost 0 bases and J lost 4, with 13 bases in between.

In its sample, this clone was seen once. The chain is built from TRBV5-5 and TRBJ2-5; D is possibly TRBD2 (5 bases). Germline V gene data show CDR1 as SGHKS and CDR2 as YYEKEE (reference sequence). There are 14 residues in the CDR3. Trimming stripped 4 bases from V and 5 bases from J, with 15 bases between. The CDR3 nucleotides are TGTGCCAGCAGCATACTACGGTCGGGGGAGACCCAGTACTTC. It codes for CASSILRSGETQYF.

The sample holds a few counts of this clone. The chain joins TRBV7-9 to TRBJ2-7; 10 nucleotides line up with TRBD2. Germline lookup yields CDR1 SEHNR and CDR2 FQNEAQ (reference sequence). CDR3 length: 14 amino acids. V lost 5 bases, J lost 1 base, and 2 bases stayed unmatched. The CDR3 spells CASSPGLASYEQYF. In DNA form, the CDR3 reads TGTGCCAGCAGCCCGGGACTAGCGTCCTACGAGCAGTACTTC.

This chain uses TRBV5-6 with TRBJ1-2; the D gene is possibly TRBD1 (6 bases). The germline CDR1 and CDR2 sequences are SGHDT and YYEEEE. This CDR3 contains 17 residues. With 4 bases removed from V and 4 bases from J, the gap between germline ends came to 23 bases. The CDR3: CASSVGVRGRGVYGYTF. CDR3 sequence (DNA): TGTGCCAGCAGCGTAGGAGTCAGGGGCCGGGGGGTCTATGGCTACACCTTC.

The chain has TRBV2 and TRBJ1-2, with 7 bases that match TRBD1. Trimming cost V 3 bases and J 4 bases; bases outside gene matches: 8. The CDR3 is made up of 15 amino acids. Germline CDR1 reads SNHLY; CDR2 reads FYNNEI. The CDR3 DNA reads TGTGCCAGCAGTGACCCCGGGACAGAAGTCTATGGCTACACCTTC. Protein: CASSDPGTEVYGYTF.

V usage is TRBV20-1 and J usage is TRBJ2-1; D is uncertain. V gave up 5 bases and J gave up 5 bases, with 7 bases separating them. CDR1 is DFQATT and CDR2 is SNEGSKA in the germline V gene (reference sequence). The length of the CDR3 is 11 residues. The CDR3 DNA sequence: TGCAGTGCTCCTCTTCACAATGAGCAGTTCTTC. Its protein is CSAPLHNEQFF.

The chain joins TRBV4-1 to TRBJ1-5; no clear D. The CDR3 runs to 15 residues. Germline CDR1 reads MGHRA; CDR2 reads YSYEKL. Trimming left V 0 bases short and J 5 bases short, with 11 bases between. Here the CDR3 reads CASSQDWSLHQPQHF. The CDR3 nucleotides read TGCGCCAGCAGCCAAGATTGGTCACTCCATCAGCCCCAGCATTTT.

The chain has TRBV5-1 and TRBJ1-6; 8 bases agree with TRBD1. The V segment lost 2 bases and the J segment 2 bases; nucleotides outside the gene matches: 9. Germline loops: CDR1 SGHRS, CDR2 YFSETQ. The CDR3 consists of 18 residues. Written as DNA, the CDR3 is TGCGCCAGCAGCTTATACGGGACAGGTGACACCTATAATTCACCCCTCCACTTT. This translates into CASSLYGTGDTYNSPLHF. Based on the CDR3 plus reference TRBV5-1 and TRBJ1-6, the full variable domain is KAGVTQTPRYLIKTRGQQVTLSCSPISGHRSVSWYQQTPGQGLQFLFEYFSETQRNKGNFPGRFSGRQFSNSRSEMNVSTLELGDSALYLCASSLYGTGDTYNSPLHFGNGTRLTVT.